The 9 T cell receptor beta chains below all came from one sample that was sequenced in a study of early T cells in non-severe SARS-CoV-2 infection. A single record per CDR3 protein comes from TCRdb applying MiXCR to the 5' RACE reads. Here the sample spans over 15,000 distinct CDR3 sequences, about 5% being singletons. The sample comprised whole blood. The receptors originated from an adult who was a healthcare worker with PCR-confirmed SARS-CoV-2 infection or an uninfected control (not recorded which).

This clonotype was counted a few times. The rearrangement uses TRBV29-1 and TRBJ2-7; TRBD1 matches at 7 bases. In germline, CDR1 is SQVTM, CDR2 ANQGSEA. The CDR3 totals 12 residues. The J segment lost 1 base and the V segment lost 6 bases, leaving 3 bases of the junction unmatched. CDR3 DNA sequence: TGCAGCGTGGGGGACAGATCCTACGAGCAGTACTTC. This translates into CSVGDRSYEQYF.

This clonotype is termed medium-sized. The chain is built from TRBV20-1 and TRBJ2-1; tentatively, D is TRBD2 (6 bases). The V end was cut by 0 bases, the J end by 3 bases, with 15 bases between. CDR3 size: 16 residues. Germline CDR1 and CDR2: DFQATT and SNEGSKA (reference sequence). This chain's CDR3 is CSARDRRRAFYNEQFF. The CDR3 DNA is TGCAGTGCTAGAGATCGCAGGAGGGCCTTCTACAATGAGCAGTTCTTC.

This clonotype is categorized as medium-sized. The V call is TRBV29-1, the J call TRBJ2-7; the match to TRBD1 covers 9 bases. The junction had 7 bases not matched to a gene; V was cut back by 4 bases and J by 12 bases. The V gene's germline CDR1 is SQVTM and CDR2 ANQGSEA. The CDR3 is made up of 11 amino acids. CDR3 loop: CSVGGQGFWYF. CDR3 in DNA: TGCAGCGTTGGTGGACAGGGGTTCTGGTACTTC.

This clonotype appeared many times. The chain is built from TRBV11-1 and TRBJ2-4; 7 bases line up with TRBD2. Germline loops: CDR1 SGHAT, CDR2 FQDESV (reference sequence). The ends lost 2 bases at V and 8 bases at J; junction bases unmatched: 9. The CDR3 length is 15 residues. The CDR3 is CASSLRGGSRDIQYF. In DNA form, the CDR3 reads TGTGCCAGCAGCTTACGCGGCGGGAGTAGGGACATTCAGTACTTC.

This clonotype has ten or more counts. The CDR3 region has the DNA TGCGCCAGCAGCTGGGACAGCACAGATACGCAGTATTTT. Translated, it gives CASSWDSTDTQYF. The chain couples TRBV5-1 to TRBJ2-3; D could derive from TRBD1 or TRBD2 (5 bases each). V lost 3 bases and J 0 bases, leaving 5 bases between the germline ends. The germline V gene encodes CDR1 SGHRS and CDR2 YFSETQ. The CDR3 loop spans 13 amino acids.

This clonotype showed up many times. This chain connects TRBV9 to TRBJ1-5; D is unclear. This CDR3 spans 13 amino acids. V lost 1 base and J 6 bases, leaving 8 bases between the germline ends. Germline assignment: CDR1 SGDLS and CDR2 YYNGEE. CDR3 protein: CASSVSGGQPQHF. As DNA, the CDR3 is TGTGCCAGCAGCGTATCGGGCGGTCAGCCCCAGCATTTT.

A remark on this clonotype: A much larger clone lies one base from this, so it may be a read error. The genes are TRBV5-1 and TRBJ1-2, with a tentative D call TRBD1 (6 bases). This CDR3 spans 13 amino acids. From germline, CDR1 is SGHRS and CDR2 YFSETQ. CDR3 in DNA: TGCGCCAGCAGCCAGGACAGCGTGGGAGGCTACATCTTC. Translated, it gives CASSQDSVGGYIF.

This clonotype has a count of ten or more. The chain recombines TRBV5-5 with TRBJ1-1; no reliable D call. Germline values: CDR1 SGHKS, CDR2 YYEKEE (reference sequence). Trimming took off 4 bases at V and 13 bases at J, with 17 bases between the two ends. There are 12 residues in the CDR3. DNA for the CDR3: TGTGCCAGCAGCCATCGGCCAGGATTGGTTTTCTTT. Its translation is CASSHRPGLVFF. The full variable domain, completed using reference TRBV5-5 and TRBJ1-1, is DAGVTQSPTHLIKTRGQQVTLRCSPISGHKSVSWYQQVLGQGPQFIFQYYEKEERGRGNFPDRFSARQFPNYSSELNVNALLLGDSALYLCASSHRPGLVFFGQGTRLTVV.

Concerning this clonotype: A read error may account for a junction end that differs from germline. This chain joins TRBV7-7 and TRBJ2-7; D is unclear. Germline-derived CDR1 and CDR2 are SSHAT and FNYEAQ (reference sequence). CDR3 length: 13 residues. The CDR3 sequence is CASSRDMFYEQYF. As DNA, the CDR3 is TGTGCTAGCAGCCGCGACATGTTCTACGAGCAGTACTTC.